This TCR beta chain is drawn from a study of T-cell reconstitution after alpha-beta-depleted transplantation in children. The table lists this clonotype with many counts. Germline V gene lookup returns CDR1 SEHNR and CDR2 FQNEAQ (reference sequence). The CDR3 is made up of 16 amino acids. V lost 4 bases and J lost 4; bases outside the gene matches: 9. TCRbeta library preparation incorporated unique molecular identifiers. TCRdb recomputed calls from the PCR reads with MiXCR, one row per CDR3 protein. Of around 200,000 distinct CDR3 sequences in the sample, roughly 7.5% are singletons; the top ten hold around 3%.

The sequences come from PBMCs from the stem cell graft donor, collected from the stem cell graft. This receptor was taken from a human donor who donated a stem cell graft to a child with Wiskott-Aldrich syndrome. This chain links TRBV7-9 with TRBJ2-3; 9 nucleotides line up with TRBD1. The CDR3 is CASSSPGTGHPDTQYF. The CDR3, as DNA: TGTGCCAGCAGCTCTCCCGGGACAGGGCATCCAGATACGCAGTATTTT.